The present entry profiles one TCR gamma chain with its context. What antigen it recognizes has not been identified. One base away there is no much larger clone; base qualities are not given. The data were taken from a study of gamma delta lymphoproliferative disorders and STAT genes (dated by TCRdb to 2017 to 2018). For context, the study as a whole: The LymphoTrack Dx TCRG Assay was used to prepare gamma-chain libraries from at least 50 ng of genomic DNA. Because no corresponding Invivoscribe delta assay was available, delta-chain libraries were prepared according to the EuroClonality-NGS working group standard operating procedure. The study profiled TCR gamma and delta CDR3 repertoires by deep sequencing in Tgammadelta lymphoproliferative disease patients and healthy controls, within a larger immunophenotypic and STAT-mutation study. To confirm results, a couple of gamma-chain samples and all delta-chain samples were sequenced twice. Study-level results and caveats: Almost every major gamma and delta clonotype in patients was public, meaning shared with at least one healthy donor, and only a couple of gamma clonotypes were private to disease. When whole repertoires were clustered, patient gamma repertoires were grouped separately from healthy controls, whereas no separation between groups was observed for delta repertoires. Leukemic cells were skewed toward terminal effectors, whereas control T cells likely spanned varied maturation stages, a difference potentially limiting comparisons between patients and controls. The authors noted that NGS specificity may be reduced at low frequencies, so the public or private nature of leukemic clones needs confirmation.

From its cysteine to its phenylalanine, the CDR3 spans 16 amino acids. Only the CDR3 part of the read is kept: 48 bases, read in frame from the first base. The germline V gene specifies VINAFY as CDR1 and YDVSNSKD as CDR2. For TCR sequencing, genomic DNA was taken from peripheral blood mononuclear cells isolated from both patients and controls. The control group consisted of approximately 23 healthy adult blood donors (median age 64 years; around 12 males and roughly eleven females) who were matched to the patients for age and sex. In both library preparation methods, multiplex PCR was run with primers aimed at the conserved V and J regions of the TCR genes. Amplicons were purified, pooled and sequenced on an Illumina MiSeq platform. The authors processed their data as follows. V(D)J alignment, clonotype assembly and translation were performed with MiXCR, whereas functionality assessment and CDR3 repertoire analyses were performed with VDJtools. CDR3 followed the IMGT definition, and analyses included only productive sequences that used functional genes, leaving out ORF genes and pseudogenes. A custom Python script searched for identical amino acid CDR3s of major clonotypes (frequency >=5%) across all patients and controls. A one-sided non-parametric Wilcoxon test was used to compare clonotype frequencies in patients versus controls. With CATT, TCRdb called clones again from the public reads; duplicate DNA rows were later joined. These V and J calls rely on TCRdb rather than the paper's analysis. This sample is represented by about 2,700 gamma-chain clones; 6.5% to 10% of them were singletons. About 16% of the sample comes from the top ten.

The receptor comes from a human donor in good health. V gene assignment gives TRGV5, but the J gene was left uncalled. Source material: blood. The CDR3 region has the sequence CATWDRRGRASYYKLF. The DNA is TGTGCCACCTGGGACAGGCGGGGTAGGGCCTCTTACTACAAACTCTTT.